This paragraph covers one T cell receptor (beta chain) sequence. Antigen unknown. The data derive from a study of shared clonotypes between healthy human individuals. Study in general: Used for every donor were three CD4 naive, three CD4 memory, two CD8 naive and one CD8 memory plate. Broader study findings: The study drew on few donors, limiting represented genetic and exposure-history diversity. Clonotype sharing among donors was thought likely to change with sequencing depth. In four donors, 4.5% to 5.5% of naive CD4 clonotypes appeared in common.

This CDR3 is 16 amino acids long. The ends lost 6 bases at V and 6 bases at J; junction bases unmatched: 9. Germline V CDR1 and CDR2: MGHDK, SYGVNS. Libraries were prepared by immunoSEQ multiplex PCR; TCRdb keeps only in-frame clonotypes and omits some of them. Of about 990,000 clones listed, about 80% were seen once; the top ten hold roughly 0.65%. V and J are TRBV25-1 and TRBJ2-2; 11 bases fit TRBD2. The sequenced material came from memory CD4+ T cells from PBMCs. This sample's subset: CD45RA-negative fraction. The TCR sequence derives from a man between 18 and 29 years old in good health. Some clones in this sample may be carry-over from other donors' samples. The CDR3 reads CASSDTSGSNSGELFF. CDR3 sequence (DNA): TGTGCCAGCAGCGACACTAGCGGGAGTAATTCCGGGGAGCTGTTTTTT. The whole variable domain, filled in from reference TRBV25-1 and TRBJ2-2, reads EADIYQTPRYLVIGTGKKITLECSQTMGHDKMYWYQQDPGMELHLIHYSYGVNSTEKGDLSSESTVSRIRTEHFPLTLESARPSHTSQYLCASSDTSGSNSGELFFGEGSRLTVL.